This T cell receptor beta chain appears in the sequencing data of a study of Tregs in tolerant kidney transplant recipients. The CDR3 loop spans 13 amino acids. The germline CDR1 and CDR2 sequences are MDHEN and SYDVKM. Trimming stripped 5 bases from V and 7 bases from J, with 14 bases between. Generated by immunoSEQ multiplex PCR, the TCRdb table keeps only in-frame clones and is missing some. The sample yields approximately 60,000 clones, approximately 98% seen once. This chain joins TRBV28 and TRBJ2-5, with D perhaps matching TRBD2 (6 bases). The sequenced sample was Tregs from blood, obtained before the transplant. The TCR originated in a human donor who received a combined kidney and bone marrow transplant. CDR3 loop: CASSSTLAATQYF. In nucleotides, the CDR3 is TGTGCCAGCAGTAGCACCTTAGCGGCGACCCAGTACTTC.